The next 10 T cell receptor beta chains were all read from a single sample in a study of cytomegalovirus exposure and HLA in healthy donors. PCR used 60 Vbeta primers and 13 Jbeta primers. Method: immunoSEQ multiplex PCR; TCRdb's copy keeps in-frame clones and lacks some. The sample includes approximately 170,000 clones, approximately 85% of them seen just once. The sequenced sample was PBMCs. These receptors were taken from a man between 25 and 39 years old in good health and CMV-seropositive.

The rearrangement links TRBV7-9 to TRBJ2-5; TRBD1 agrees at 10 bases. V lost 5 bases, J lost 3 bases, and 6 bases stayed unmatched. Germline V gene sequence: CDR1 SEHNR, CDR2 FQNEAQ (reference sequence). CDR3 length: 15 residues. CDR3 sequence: CASSNYGQGEETQYF. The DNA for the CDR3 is TGTGCCAGCAGCAATTACGGACAGGGGGAAGAGACCCAGTACTTC.

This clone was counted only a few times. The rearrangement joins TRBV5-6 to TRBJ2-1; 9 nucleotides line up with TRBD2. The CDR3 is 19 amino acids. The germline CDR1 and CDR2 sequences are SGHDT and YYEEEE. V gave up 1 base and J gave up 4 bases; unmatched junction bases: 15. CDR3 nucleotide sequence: TGTGCCAGCAGCTTGACTAGCGGGTTGTGGGCGCCGGGGTACAATGAGCAGTTCTTC. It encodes CASSLTSGLWAPGYNEQFF.

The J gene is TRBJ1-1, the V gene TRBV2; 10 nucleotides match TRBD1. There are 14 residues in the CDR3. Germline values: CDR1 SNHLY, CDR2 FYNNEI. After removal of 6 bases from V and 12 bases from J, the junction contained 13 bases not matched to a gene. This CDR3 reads CASSVETGGARTFF. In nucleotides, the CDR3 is TGTGCCAGCAGCGTAGAGACAGGGGGCGCGAGAACTTTCTTT.

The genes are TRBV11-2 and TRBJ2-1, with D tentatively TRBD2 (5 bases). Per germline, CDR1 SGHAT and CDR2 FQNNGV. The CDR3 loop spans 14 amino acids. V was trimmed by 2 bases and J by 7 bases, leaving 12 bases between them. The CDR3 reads CASSLSRTWNEQFF. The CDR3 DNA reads TGTGCCAGCAGCTTATCCAGGACTTGGAATGAGCAGTTCTTC.

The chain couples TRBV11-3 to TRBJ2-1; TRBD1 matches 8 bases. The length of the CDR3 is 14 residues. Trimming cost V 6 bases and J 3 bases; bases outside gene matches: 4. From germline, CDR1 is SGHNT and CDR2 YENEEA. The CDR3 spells CASRPTGGYNEQFF. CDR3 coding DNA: TGTGCCAGCAGACCTACAGGGGGCTACAATGAGCAGTTCTTC. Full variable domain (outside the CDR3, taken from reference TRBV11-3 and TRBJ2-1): EAGVVQSPRYKIIEKKQPVAFWCNPISGHNTLYWYLQNLGQGPELLIRYENEEAVDDSQLPKDRFSAERLKGVDSTLKIQPAELGDSAVYLCASRPTGGYNEQFFGPGTRLTVL.

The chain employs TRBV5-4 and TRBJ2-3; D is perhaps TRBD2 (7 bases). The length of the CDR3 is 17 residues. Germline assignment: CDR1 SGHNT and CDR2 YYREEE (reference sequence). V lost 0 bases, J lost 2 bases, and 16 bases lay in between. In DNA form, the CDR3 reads TGTGCCAGCAGCTTGGTAGGGGGGGGAACGATCACAGATACGCAGTATTTT. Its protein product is CASSLVGGGTITDTQYF.

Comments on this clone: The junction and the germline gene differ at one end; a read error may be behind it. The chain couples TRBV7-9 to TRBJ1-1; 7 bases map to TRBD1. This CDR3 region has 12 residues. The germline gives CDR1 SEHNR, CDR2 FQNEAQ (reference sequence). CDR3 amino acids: CSSSPRDSEAFF. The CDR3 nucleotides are TGTTCCAGCAGCCCCCGGGACAGTGAAGCTTTCTTT. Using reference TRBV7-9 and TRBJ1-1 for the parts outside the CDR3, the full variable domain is DTGVSQNPRHKITKRGQNVTFRCDPISEHNRLYWYRQTLGQGPEFLTYFQNEAQLEKSRLLSDRFSAERPKGSFSTLEIQRTEQGDSAMYLCSSSPRDSEAFFGQGTRLTVV.

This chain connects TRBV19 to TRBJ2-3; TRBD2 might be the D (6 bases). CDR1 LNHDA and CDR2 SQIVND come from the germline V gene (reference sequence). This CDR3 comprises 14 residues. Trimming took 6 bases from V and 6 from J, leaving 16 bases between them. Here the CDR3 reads CASRPRGKWDTQYF. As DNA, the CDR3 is TGTGCCAGTAGGCCCCGGGGGAAATGGGATACGCAGTATTTT.

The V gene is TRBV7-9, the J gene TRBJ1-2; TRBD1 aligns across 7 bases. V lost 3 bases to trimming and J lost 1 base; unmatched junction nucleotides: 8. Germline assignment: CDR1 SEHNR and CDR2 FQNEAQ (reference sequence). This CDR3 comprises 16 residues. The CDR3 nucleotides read TGTGCCAGCAGCTTCGGCTTGACAGGGAATAACTATGGCTACACCTTC. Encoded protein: CASSFGLTGNNYGYTF.

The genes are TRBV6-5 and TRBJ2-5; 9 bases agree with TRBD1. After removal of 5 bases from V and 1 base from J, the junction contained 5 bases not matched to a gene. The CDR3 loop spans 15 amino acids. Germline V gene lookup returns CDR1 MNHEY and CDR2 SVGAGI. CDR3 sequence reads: CASSKGQGPQETQYF. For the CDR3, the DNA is TGTGCCAGCAGTAAAGGACAGGGGCCCCAAGAGACCCAGTACTTC.